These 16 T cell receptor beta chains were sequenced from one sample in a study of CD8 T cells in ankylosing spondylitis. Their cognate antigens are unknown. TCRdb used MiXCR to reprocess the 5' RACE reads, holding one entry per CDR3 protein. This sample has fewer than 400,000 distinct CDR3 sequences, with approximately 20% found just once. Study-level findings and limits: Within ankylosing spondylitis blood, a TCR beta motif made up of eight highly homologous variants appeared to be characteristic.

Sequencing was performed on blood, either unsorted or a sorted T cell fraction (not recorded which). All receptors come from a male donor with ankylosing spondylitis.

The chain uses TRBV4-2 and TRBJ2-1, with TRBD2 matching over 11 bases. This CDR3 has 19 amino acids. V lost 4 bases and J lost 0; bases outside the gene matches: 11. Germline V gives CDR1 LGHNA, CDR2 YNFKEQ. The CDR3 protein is CASSPRDRGLAGSYNEQFF. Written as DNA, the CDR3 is TGTGCCAGCAGCCCCCGGGACAGAGGACTAGCGGGCTCCTACAATGAGCAGTTCTTC.

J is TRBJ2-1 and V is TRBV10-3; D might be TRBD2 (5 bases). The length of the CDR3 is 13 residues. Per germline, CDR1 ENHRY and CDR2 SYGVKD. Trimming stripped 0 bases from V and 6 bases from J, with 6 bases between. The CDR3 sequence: CAISESTSNEQFF. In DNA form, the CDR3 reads TGTGCCATCAGTGAGTCTACTAGCAATGAGCAGTTCTTC.

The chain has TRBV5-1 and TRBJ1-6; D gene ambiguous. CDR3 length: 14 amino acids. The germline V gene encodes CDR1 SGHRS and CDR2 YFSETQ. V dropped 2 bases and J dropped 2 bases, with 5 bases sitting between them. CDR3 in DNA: TGCGCCAGCAGCTTCGGGACCTATAATTCACCCCTCCACTTT. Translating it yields CASSFGTYNSPLHF. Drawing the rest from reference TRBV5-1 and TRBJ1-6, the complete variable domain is KAGVTQTPRYLIKTRGQQVTLSCSPISGHRSVSWYQQTPGQGLQFLFEYFSETQRNKGNFPGRFSGRQFSNSRSEMNVSTLELGDSALYLCASSFGTYNSPLHFGNGTRLTVT.

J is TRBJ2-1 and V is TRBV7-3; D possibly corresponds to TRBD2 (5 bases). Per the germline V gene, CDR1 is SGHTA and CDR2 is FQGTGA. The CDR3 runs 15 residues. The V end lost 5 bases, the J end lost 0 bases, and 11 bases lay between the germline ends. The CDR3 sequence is CASSISVTSYNEQFF. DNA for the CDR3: TGTGCCAGCAGCATTAGCGTGACCTCCTACAATGAGCAGTTCTTC.

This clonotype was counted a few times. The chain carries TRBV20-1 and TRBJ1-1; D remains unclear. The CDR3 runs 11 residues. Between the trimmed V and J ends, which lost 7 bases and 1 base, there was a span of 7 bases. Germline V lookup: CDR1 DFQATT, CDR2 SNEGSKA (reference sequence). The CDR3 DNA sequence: TGCAGTGAGCGGAGGAACACTGAAGCTTTCTTT. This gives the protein CSERRNTEAFF.

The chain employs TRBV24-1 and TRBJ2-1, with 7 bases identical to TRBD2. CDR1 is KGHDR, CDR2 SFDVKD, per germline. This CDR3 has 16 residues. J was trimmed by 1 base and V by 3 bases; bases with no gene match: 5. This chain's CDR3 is CATSDVAGGSYNEQFF. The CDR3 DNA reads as TGTGCCACCAGTGATGTAGCGGGTGGATCCTACAATGAGCAGTTCTTC.

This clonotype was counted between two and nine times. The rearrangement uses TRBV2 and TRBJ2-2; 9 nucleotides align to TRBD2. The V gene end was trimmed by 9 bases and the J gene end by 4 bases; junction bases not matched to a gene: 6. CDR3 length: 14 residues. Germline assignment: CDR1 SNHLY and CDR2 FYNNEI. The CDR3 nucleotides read TGTGCCAGTAAGCGGGAGGCCGCCACCGGGGAGCTGTTTTTT. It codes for CASKREAATGELFF.

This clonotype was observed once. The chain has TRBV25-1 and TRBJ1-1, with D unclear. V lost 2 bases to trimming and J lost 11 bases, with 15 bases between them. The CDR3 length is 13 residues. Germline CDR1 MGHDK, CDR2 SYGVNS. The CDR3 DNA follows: TGTGCCAGCAGTGAACGACTAAAAGAGGAGGCTTTCTTT. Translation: CASSERLKEEAFF. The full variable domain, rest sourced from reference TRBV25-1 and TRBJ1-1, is EADIYQTPRYLVIGTGKKITLECSQTMGHDKMYWYQQDPGMELHLIHYSYGVNSTEKGDLSSESTVSRIRTEHFPLTLESARPSHTSQYLCASSERLKEEAFFGQGTRLTVV.

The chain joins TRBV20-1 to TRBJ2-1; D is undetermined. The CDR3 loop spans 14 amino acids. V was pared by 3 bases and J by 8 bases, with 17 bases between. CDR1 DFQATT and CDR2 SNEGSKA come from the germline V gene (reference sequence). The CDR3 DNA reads TGCAGTGCTAGTGGGCGGAATCTTTACCATGAGCAGTTCTTC. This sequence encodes CSASGRNLYHEQFF.

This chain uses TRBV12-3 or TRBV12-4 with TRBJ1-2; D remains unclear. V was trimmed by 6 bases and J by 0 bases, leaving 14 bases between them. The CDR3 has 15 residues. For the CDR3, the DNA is TGTGCCAGCAGACACCGGACGGATGCTAACTATGGCTACACCTTC. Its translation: CASRHRTDANYGYTF.

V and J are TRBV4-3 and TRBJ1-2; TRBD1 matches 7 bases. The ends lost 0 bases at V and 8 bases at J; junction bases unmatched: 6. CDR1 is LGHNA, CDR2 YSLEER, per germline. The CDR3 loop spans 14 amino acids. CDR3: CASSQETQGFGYTF. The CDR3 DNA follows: TGCGCCAGCAGCCAAGAAACACAGGGGTTCGGCTACACCTTC.

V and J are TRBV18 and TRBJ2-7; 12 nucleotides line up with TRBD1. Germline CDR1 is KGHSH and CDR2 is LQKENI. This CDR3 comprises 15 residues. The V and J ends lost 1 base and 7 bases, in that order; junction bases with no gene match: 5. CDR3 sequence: CASSPRGQGAGEQYF. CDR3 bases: TGTGCCAGCTCACCACGGGGACAGGGGGCCGGTGAGCAGTACTTC.

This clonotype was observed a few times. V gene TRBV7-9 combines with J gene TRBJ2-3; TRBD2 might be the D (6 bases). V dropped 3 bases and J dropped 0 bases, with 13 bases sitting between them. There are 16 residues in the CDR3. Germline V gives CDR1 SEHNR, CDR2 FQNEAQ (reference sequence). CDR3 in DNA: TGTGCCAGCAGCTTTGGGAGTCGGGGGAGCACAGATACGCAGTATTTT. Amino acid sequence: CASSFGSRGSTDTQYF.

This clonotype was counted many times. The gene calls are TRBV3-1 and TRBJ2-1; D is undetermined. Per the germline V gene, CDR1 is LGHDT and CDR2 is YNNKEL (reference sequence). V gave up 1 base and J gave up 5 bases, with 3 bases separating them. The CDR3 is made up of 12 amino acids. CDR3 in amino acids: CASSQVDNEQFF. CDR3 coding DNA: TGTGCCAGCAGCCAAGTCGACAATGAGCAGTTCTTC.

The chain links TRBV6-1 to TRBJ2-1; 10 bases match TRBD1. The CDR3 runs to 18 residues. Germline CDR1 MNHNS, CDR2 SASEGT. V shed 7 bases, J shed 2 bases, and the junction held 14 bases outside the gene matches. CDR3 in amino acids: CASNRGTGDLGTYNEQFF. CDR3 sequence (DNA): TGTGCCAGCAATAGAGGGACAGGGGACCTTGGGACCTACAATGAGCAGTTCTTC.

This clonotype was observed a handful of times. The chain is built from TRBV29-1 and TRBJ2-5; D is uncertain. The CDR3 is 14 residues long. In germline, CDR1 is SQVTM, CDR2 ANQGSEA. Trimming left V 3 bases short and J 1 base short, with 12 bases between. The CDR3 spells CSVEDLTSQETQYF. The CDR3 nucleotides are TGCAGCGTTGAGGACCTGACCTCCCAAGAGACCCAGTACTTC.